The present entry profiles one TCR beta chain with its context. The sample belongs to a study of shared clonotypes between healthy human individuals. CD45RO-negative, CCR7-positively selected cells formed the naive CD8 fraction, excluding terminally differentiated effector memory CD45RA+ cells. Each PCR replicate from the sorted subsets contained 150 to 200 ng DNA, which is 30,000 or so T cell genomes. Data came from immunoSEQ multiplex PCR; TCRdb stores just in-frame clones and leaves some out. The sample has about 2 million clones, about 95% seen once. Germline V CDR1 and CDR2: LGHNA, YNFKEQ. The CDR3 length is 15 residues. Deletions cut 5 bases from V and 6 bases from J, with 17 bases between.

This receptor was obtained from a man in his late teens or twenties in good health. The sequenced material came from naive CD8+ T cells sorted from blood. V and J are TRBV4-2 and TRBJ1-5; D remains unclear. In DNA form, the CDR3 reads TGTGCCAGCAGCGACGGCCTAGGGTCCGCTCAGCCCCAGCATTTT. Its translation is CASSDGLGSAQPQHF.